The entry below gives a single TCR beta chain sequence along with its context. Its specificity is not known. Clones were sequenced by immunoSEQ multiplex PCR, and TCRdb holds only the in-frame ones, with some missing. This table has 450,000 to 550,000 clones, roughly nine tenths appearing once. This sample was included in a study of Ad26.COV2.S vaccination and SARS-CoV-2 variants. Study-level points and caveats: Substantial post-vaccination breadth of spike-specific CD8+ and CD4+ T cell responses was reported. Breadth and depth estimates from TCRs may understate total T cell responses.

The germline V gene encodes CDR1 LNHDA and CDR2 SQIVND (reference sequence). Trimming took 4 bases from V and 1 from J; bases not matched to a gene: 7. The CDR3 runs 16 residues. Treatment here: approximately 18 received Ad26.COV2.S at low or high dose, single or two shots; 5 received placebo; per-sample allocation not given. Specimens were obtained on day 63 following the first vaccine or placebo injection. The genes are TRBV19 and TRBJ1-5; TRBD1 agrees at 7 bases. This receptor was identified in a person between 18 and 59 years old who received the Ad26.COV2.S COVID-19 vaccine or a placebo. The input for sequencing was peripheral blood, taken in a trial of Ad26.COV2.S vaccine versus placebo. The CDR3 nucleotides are TGTGCCAGTAGTACGCTTGTGGGACAGAGCAATCAGCCCCAGCATTTT. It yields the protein CASSTLVGQSNQPQHF.